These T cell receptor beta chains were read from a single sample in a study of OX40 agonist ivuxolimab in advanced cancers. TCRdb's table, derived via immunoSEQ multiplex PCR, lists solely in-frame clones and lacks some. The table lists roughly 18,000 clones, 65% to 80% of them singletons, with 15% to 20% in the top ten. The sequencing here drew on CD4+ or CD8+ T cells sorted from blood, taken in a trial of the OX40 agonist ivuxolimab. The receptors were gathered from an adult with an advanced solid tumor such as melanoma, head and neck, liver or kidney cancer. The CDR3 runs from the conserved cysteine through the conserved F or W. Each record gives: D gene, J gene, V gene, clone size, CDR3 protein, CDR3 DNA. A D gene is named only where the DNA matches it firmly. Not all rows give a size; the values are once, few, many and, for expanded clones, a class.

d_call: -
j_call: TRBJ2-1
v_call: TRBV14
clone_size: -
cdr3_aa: CASSQELSASYNEQFF
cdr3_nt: TGTGCCAGCAGCCAAGAGCTTAGTGCTTCCTACAATGAGCAGTTCTTC

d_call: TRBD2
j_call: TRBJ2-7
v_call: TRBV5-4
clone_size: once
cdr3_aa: CASSPTSAPSYEQYF
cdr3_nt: TGTGCCAGCAGCCCCACTAGCGCCCCCTCCTACGAGCAGTACTTC

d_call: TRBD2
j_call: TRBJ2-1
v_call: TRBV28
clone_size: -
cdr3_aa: CASSLSPSGALNEQFF
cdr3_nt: TGTGCCAGCAGTTTATCCCCTAGCGGGGCACTCAATGAGCAGTTCTTC

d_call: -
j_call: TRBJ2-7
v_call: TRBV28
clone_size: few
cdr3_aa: CASSFSQGLEQYF
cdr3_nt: TGTGCCAGCAGTTTTTCCCAGGGGCTCGAGCAGTACTTC

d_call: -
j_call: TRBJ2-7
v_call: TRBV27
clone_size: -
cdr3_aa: CASSPRDPAYEQYF
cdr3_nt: TGTGCCAGCAGCCCTCGGGACCCAGCCTACGAGCAGTACTTC

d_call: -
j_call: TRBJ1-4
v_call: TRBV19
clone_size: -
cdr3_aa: CASSIPLGPNEKLFF
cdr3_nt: TGTGCCAGTAGTATCCCGCTGGGGCCTAATGAAAAACTGTTTTTT

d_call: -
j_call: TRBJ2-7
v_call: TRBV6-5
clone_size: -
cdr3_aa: CASSYISPPNEQYF
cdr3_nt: TGTGCCAGCAGTTACATTAGCCCCCCTAACGAGCAGTACTTC

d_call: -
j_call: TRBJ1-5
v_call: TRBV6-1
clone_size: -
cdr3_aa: CASSEGIRDLLNQPQHF
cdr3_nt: TGTGCCAGCAGTGAAGGGATCCGGGACCTTCTCAATCAGCCCCAGCATTTT

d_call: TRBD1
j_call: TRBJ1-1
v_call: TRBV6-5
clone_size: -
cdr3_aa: CASSFRQGRYTEAFF
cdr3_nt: TGTGCCAGCAGTTTCAGACAGGGGAGGTACACTGAAGCTTTCTTT

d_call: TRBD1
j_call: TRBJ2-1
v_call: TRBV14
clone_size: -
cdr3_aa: CASSPQGVNEQFF
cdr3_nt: TGTGCCAGCAGCCCCCAGGGGGTAAATGAGCAGTTCTTC

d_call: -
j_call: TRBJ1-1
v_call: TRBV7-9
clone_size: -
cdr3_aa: CASSPPPGLEAFF
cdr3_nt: TGTGCCAGCAGCCCACCGCCGGGCCTTGAAGCTTTCTTT

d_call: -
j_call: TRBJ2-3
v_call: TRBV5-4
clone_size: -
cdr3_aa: CASSQEAQGGTDTQYF
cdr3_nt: TGCGCCAGCAGCCAAGAGGCCCAGGGAGGCACAGATACGCAGTATTTT

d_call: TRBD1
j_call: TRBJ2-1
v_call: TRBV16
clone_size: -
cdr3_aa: CASSPGQGSWNEQFF
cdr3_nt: TGTGCCAGCAGCCCGGGACAGGGGTCTTGGAATGAGCAGTTCTTC

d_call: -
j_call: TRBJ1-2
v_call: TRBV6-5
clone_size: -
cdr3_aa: CASSYETGHSYGYTF
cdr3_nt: TGTGCCAGCAGTTACGAGACCGGACACAGCTATGGCTACACCTTC

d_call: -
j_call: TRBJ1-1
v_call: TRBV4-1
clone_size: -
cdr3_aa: CASSQDSGRTNTEAFF
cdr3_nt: TGCGCCAGCAGCCAAGATTCGGGCAGGACGAACACTGAAGCTTTCTTT

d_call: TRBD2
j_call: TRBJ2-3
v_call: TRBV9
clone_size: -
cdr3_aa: CASSGGLAGDPVTDTQYF
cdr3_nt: TGTGCCAGCAGCGGAGGACTAGCGGGAGACCCCGTCACAGATACGCAGTATTTT

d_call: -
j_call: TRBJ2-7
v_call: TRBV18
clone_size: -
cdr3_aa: CASSPLTESSYEQYF
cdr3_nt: TGTGCCAGCTCACCACTGACGGAAAGCTCCTACGAGCAGTACTTC

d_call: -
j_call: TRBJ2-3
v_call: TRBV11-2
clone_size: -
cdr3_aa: CASSFGGDTDTQYF
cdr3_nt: TGTGCCAGCAGCTTCGGGGGAGACACAGATACGCAGTATTTT

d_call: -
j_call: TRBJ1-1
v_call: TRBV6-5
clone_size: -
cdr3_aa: CASSLDNMNTEAFF
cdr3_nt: TGTGCCAGCAGCCTTGACAACATGAACACTGAAGCTTTCTTT

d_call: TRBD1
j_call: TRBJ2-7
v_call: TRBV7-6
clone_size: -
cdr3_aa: CASSIGQGSYEQYF
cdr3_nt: TGTGCCAGCAGCATCGGACAGGGTTCCTACGAGCAGTACTTC

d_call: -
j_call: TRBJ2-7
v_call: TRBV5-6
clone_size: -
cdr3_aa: CASSFGQNYEQYF
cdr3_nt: TGTGCCAGCAGCTTTGGACAGAACTACGAGCAGTACTTC

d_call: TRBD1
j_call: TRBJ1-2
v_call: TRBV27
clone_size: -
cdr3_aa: CASSRLGTARKSENYGYTF
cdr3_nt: TGTGCCAGCAGTAGACTAGGGACAGCTCGTAAGTCCGAAAACTATGGCTACACCTTC

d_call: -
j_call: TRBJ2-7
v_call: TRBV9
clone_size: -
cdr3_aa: CASTPGGGGYEQYF
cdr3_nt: TGTGCCAGCACCCCAGGGGGGGGCGGGTACGAGCAGTACTTC

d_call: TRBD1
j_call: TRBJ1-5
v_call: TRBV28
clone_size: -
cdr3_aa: CAGASDRVDQPQHF
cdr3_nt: TGTGCCGGGGCCTCGGACAGGGTCGATCAGCCCCAGCATTTT

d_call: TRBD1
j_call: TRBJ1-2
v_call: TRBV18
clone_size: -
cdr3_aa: CASSPWKGRLGGRGDYGYTF
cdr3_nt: TGTGCCAGCTCACCTTGGAAGGGGCGATTAGGGGGCCGCGGGGACTATGGCTACACCTTC

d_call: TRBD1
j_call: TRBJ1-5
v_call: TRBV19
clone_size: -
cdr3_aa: CASSIWGTEANQPQHF
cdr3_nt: TGTGCCAGTAGTATTTGGGGGACAGAAGCCAATCAGCCCCAGCATTTT

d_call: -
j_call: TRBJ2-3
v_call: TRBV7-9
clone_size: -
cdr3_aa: CASSLSERGDTQYF
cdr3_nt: TGTGCCAGCAGCTTGAGCGAGAGGGGAGATACGCAGTATTTT

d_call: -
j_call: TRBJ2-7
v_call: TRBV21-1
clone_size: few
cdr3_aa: CASKTGTATYEQYF
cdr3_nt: TGTGCCAGCAAAACCGGGACGGCCACCTACGAGCAGTACTTC

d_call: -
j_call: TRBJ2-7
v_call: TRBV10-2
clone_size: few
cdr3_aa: CASSGGDRSYEQYF
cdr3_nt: TGCGCCAGCAGTGGAGGGGACCGATCCTACGAGCAGTACTTC

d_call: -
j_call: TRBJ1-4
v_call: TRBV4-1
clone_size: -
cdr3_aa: CASHPRGRIDEKLFF
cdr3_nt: TGCGCCAGCCATCCCCGGGGCAGAATCGATGAAAAACTGTTTTTT

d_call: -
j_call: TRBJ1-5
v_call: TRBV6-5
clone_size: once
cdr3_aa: CASSYDGVGNQPQHF
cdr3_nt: TGTGCCAGCAGTTACGATGGGGTGGGGAATCAGCCCCAGCATTTT

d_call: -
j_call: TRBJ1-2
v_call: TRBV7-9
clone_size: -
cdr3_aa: CASSLEEAVAEYGYTF
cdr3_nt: TGTGCCAGCAGCTTAGAGGAAGCAGTGGCTGAGTATGGCTACACCTTC

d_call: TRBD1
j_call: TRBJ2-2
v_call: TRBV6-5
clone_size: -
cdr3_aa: CASSTDRAGELFF
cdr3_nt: TGTGCCAGCAGTACCGACAGGGCCGGGGAGCTGTTTTTT

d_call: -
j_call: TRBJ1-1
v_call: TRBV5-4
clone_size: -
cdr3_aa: CASSSGIGTEAFF
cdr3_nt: TGTGCCAGCAGCTCCGGGATTGGCACTGAAGCTTTCTTT

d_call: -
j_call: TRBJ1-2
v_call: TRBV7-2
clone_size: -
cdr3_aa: CASSLLLRYRDYGYTF
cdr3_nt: TGTGCCAGCAGCTTACTGCTCCGGTACAGGGACTATGGCTACACCTTC

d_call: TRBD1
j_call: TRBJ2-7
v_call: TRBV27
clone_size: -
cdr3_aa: CASRLGQGLSYEQYF
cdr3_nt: TGTGCCAGCAGATTAGGACAGGGACTCTCCTACGAGCAGTACTTC

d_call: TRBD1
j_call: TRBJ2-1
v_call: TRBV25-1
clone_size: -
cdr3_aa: CASSVGTGDPYNEQFF
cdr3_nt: TGTGCCAGCAGTGTGGGGACAGGGGACCCCTACAATGAGCAGTTCTTC

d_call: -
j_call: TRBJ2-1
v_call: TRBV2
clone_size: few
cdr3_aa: CASSVLWGIHNEQFF
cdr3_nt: TGTGCCAGCAGTGTCCTCTGGGGGATCCACAATGAGCAGTTCTTC

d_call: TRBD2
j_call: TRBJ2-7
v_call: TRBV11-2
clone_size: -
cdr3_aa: CASSLVSASGSLEQYF
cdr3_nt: TGTGCCAGCAGCTTAGTCTCCGCTAGCGGGTCCCTGGAGCAGTACTTC

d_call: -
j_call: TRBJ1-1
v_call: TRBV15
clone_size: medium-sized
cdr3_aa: CATSTTGLGDTEAFF
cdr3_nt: TGTGCCACCAGCACCACAGGGCTGGGGGACACTGAAGCTTTCTTT

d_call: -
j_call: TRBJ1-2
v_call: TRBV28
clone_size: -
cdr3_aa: CASSLLSTDYGYTF
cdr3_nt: TGTGCCAGCAGTTTACTTTCGACAGACTATGGCTACACCTTC

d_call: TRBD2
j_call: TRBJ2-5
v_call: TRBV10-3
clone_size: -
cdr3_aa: CAISEGLAGWKETQYF
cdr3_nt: TGTGCCATCAGTGAGGGACTAGCGGGATGGAAGGAGACCCAGTACTTC

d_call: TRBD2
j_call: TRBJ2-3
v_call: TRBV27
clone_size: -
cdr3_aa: CASQGGGVDTQYF
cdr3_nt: TGTGCCAGCCAAGGTGGGGGGGTAGATACGCAGTATTTT

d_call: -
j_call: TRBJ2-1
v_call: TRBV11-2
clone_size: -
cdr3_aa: CASSFNEQFF
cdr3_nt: TGTGCCAGCAGCTTCAATGAGCAGTTCTTC

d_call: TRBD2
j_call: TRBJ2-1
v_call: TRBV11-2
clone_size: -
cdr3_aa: CAEREYNEQFF
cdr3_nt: TGTGCGGAGCGGGAGTACAATGAGCAGTTCTTC

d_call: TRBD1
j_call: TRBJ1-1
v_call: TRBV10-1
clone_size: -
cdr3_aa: CASSPGTGTRDRDTEAFF
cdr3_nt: TGCGCCAGCAGTCCCGGGACAGGGACAAGAGATCGGGACACTGAAGCTTTCTTT

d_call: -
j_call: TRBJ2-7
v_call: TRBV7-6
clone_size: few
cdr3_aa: CASSPTPTYYEQYF
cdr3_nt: TGTGCCAGCAGTCCCACCCCGACTTATTACGAGCAGTACTTC

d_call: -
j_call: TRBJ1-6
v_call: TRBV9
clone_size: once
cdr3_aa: CASRLGNSPLHF
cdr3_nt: TGTGCCAGCAGACTGGGGAATTCACCCCTCCACTTT

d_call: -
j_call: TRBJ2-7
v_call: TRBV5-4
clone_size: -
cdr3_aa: CASSLVQGFSYEQYF
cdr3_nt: TGTGCCAGCAGCTTGGTTCAGGGTTTTTCCTACGAGCAGTACTTC

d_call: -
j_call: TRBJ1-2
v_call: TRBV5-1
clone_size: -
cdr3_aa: CASSLAGGDYGYTF
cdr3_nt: TGCGCCAGCAGCTTGGCAGGAGGTGACTATGGCTACACCTTC

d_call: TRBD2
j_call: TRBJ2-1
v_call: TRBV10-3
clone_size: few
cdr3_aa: CAISEPTKARGGNEQFF
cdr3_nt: TGTGCCATCAGTGAGCCGACGAAGGCCCGCGGGGGAAATGAGCAGTTCTTC

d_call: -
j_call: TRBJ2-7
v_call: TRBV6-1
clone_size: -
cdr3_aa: CASSDFYEQYF
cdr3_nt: TGTGCCAGCAGTGACTTCTACGAGCAGTACTTC